This is a list of T cell receptor beta chains from one sample in a study of T cell repertoires in cytomegalovirus infection. No antigen has been assigned to these receptors. TCRdb reprocessed the reads via MiXCR and lists one record per CDR3 protein. Counted here are hundreds of thousands of distinct CDR3 sequences, approximately 32% occurring once; the ten biggest clones make up 9.5% to 15%. The source material was cultured CD8+ T cells from PBMCs, sampled from culture after CMV antigen stimulation. These receptors were collected from a human donor in good health (CMV status not recorded). Some clones in this sample may be carry-over from other donors' samples. Both conserved end residues are part of each CDR3. A D gene is named only where the DNA matches it firmly. Not all rows give a size; the values are once, few, many and, for expanded clones, a class.

v_call: TRBV27
clone_size: -
j_call: TRBJ2-7
d_call: -
cdr3_aa: CASSVSPLGSYEQYF
cdr3_nt: TGTGCCAGCAGTGTAAGCCCCCTAGGCTCCTACGAGCAGTACTTC

v_call: TRBV7-9
clone_size: few
j_call: TRBJ1-1
d_call: TRBD1
cdr3_aa: CASSFTGEVTEAFF
cdr3_nt: TGTGCCAGCAGCTTTACAGGGGAGGTCACTGAAGCTTTCTTT

v_call: TRBV10-3
clone_size: -
j_call: TRBJ1-5
d_call: -
cdr3_aa: CAISETRSGPKTGPNQPQHF
cdr3_nt: TGTGCCATCAGTGAGACCCGGAGTGGCCCCAAAACAGGTCCTAATCAGCCCCAGCATTTT

v_call: TRBV12-3/TRBV12-4
clone_size: -
j_call: TRBJ1-4
d_call: -
cdr3_aa: CASSLKADRYEKLFF
cdr3_nt: TGTGCCAGCAGTTTAAAGGCGGACCGATATGAAAAACTGTTTTTT

v_call: TRBV15
clone_size: -
j_call: TRBJ1-4
d_call: TRBD1
cdr3_aa: CATSRVGQDEKLFF
cdr3_nt: TGTGCCACCAGCAGAGTTGGACAGGATGAAAAACTGTTTTTT

v_call: TRBV14
clone_size: -
j_call: TRBJ1-2
d_call: -
cdr3_aa: CASRPTDSYLYGYTF
cdr3_nt: TGTGCCAGCAGACCTACTGACAGCTACCTCTATGGCTACACCTTC

v_call: TRBV7-4
clone_size: -
j_call: TRBJ2-3
d_call: -
cdr3_aa: CASSLTVEVNTQYF
cdr3_nt: TGTGCCAGCAGCTTAACGGTAGAAGTTAATACGCAGTATTTT

v_call: TRBV6-5
clone_size: -
j_call: TRBJ1-2
d_call: -
cdr3_aa: CASSYSGEGGYTF
cdr3_nt: TGTGCCAGCAGTTACTCGGGGGAAGGTGGCTACACCTTC

v_call: TRBV7-9
clone_size: few
j_call: TRBJ2-7
d_call: -
cdr3_aa: CASSPGEGAGLYEQYF
cdr3_nt: TGTGCCAGCAGCCCAGGGGAGGGAGCGGGGCTCTACGAGCAGTACTTC

v_call: TRBV7-9
clone_size: -
j_call: TRBJ1-4
d_call: -
cdr3_aa: CASSPPNLATRNEKLFF
cdr3_nt: TGTGCCAGCAGCCCTCCGAACCTAGCCACGCGTAATGAAAAACTGTTTTTT

v_call: TRBV6-5
clone_size: -
j_call: TRBJ1-1
d_call: -
cdr3_aa: CASSRNMPGAEAFF
cdr3_nt: TGTGCCAGCAGCCGCAATATGCCAGGGGCTGAAGCTTTCTTT

v_call: TRBV5-1
clone_size: -
j_call: TRBJ2-7
d_call: -
cdr3_aa: CASTLGQGLLEQYF
cdr3_nt: TGCGCCAGCACTTTGGGACAAGGCCTACTCGAGCAGTACTTC

v_call: TRBV29-1
clone_size: -
j_call: TRBJ1-1
d_call: -
cdr3_aa: CSVEKRLINTEAFF
cdr3_nt: TGCAGCGTTGAGAAACGGTTGATTAACACTGAAGCTTTCTTT

v_call: TRBV20-1
clone_size: few
j_call: TRBJ1-3
d_call: -
cdr3_aa: CSFYSGNTIYF
cdr3_nt: TGCAGTTTCTATTCTGGAAACACCATATATTTT

v_call: TRBV7-2
clone_size: -
j_call: TRBJ2-3
d_call: -
cdr3_aa: CASSLSGFGTDTQYF
cdr3_nt: TGTGCCAGCAGCTTATCAGGGTTCGGCACAGATACGCAGTATTTT

v_call: TRBV5-1
clone_size: -
j_call: TRBJ1-2
d_call: TRBD1
cdr3_aa: CASSLAGQGGANYGYTF
cdr3_nt: TGCGCCAGCAGCTTGGCCGGGCAGGGGGGAGCTAACTATGGCTACACCTTC

v_call: TRBV7-9
clone_size: many
j_call: TRBJ2-5
d_call: -
cdr3_aa: CASSLAGQLEETQYF
cdr3_nt: TGTGCCAGCAGCTTAGCGGGACAATTGGAAGAGACCCAGTACTTC

v_call: TRBV6-6
clone_size: -
j_call: TRBJ1-6
d_call: -
cdr3_aa: CASSPGQSSYNSPLHF
cdr3_nt: TGTGCCAGCAGCCCCGGACAGAGCTCCTATAATTCACCCCTCCACTTT

v_call: TRBV19
clone_size: -
j_call: TRBJ2-2
d_call: -
cdr3_aa: CASSSRGARDTGELFF
cdr3_nt: TGTGCCAGTAGTAGCCGGGGGGCCAGGGACACCGGGGAGCTGTTTTTT

v_call: TRBV6-1
clone_size: few
j_call: TRBJ2-5
d_call: TRBD1
cdr3_aa: CASSDLTGVDGETQYF
cdr3_nt: TGTGCCAGCAGTGATCTCACAGGGGTCGATGGGGAGACCCAGTACTTC

v_call: TRBV6-1
clone_size: -
j_call: TRBJ1-1
d_call: -
cdr3_aa: CASRSRVFRQSIGPRHTEAFF
cdr3_nt: TGTGCCAGCAGGAGTAGGGTTTTCCGACAGTCCATTGGGCCTAGACACACTGAAGCTTTCTTT

v_call: TRBV6-2/TRBV6-3
clone_size: -
j_call: TRBJ2-1
d_call: -
cdr3_aa: CASSYTRNEQFF
cdr3_nt: TGTGCCAGCAGTTACACGAGAAATGAGCAGTTCTTC